The clone carrying this TCR beta chain was counted between two and nine times. The sample is drawn from a study of T-cell reconstitution after alpha-beta-depleted transplantation in children. For TCRbeta, the library was prepared with unique molecular identifiers. Each CDR3 protein gets one entry after TCRdb re-called the PCR reads with MiXCR. The sample records some 340,000 distinct CDR3 sequences, about a tenth being singletons. The CDR3 has 14 amino acids. Germline assignment: CDR1 SQVTM and CDR2 ANQGSEA. V lost 6 bases and J 1 base, leaving 10 bases between the germline ends. The sequence was obtained from a human donor who donated a stem cell graft to a child with acute lymphoblastic leukemia. The chain joins TRBV29-1 to TRBJ2-6, with D perhaps matching TRBD1 or TRBD2 (5 bases each). The specimen was PBMCs from the stem cell graft donor, collected from the stem cell graft. The CDR3 nucleotides read TGCAGCGTCCAAGGGGAGTCTGGGGCCAACGTCCTGACTTTC. This translates into CSVQGESGANVLTF.